The 26 T cell receptor beta chains reported below all come from one sample, sequenced in a study of T cells in Graves' hyperthyroidism and ophthalmopathy. Amplification targeted TCR beta CDR3 regions from RNA transcripts. First-round RT-PCR of the TCR CDR3 relied on the HTBI primer set. TCRdb processed the multiplex PCR reads anew with MiXCR; each CDR3 protein has one entry. The sample yields approximately 530,000 distinct CDR3 sequences, less than 20% seen once. The sample comprised blood. These receptors all stem from a man in his forties with Graves' ophthalmopathy.

V usage is TRBV5-1 and J usage is TRBJ2-3; 12 positions match TRBD2. This CDR3 is built from 16 residues. V was pared by 7 bases and J by 3 bases, with 9 bases of the junction left unmatched. The V gene's germline CDR1 is SGHRS and CDR2 YFSETQ. CDR3: CASGEILAGGTDTQYF. CDR3 in DNA: TGCGCCAGCGGAGAGATTCTAGCGGGGGGGACAGATACGCAGTATTTT.

This clonotype was observed a few times. The rearrangement links TRBV12-3 or TRBV12-4 to TRBJ1-2; D may be TRBD1 (6 bases). There are 17 residues in the CDR3. The germline V and J ends were trimmed by 5 bases and 7 bases, with 26 bases remaining between them. As DNA, the CDR3 is TGTGCCAGCAGTCCTGATAGTTGGCAGGGGATGGCAAGTGGCTACACCTTC. Encoded protein: CASSPDSWQGMASGYTF.

A remark on this clonotype: A much larger clone differs from this one at a single base, so this may be a read error. The chain carries TRBV20-1 and TRBJ2-7; D may match TRBD1 or TRBD2 (5 bases each). The J call is uncertain, as TRBJ2-1 better fits the DNA end. The CDR3 contains 14 residues. The germline CDR1 and CDR2 sequences are DFQATT and SNEGSKA (reference sequence). The CDR3 sequence: CSARSRVGTYEQFF. The CDR3 coding sequence is TGCAGTGCTAGAAGCAGGGTGGGGACCTACGAGCAGTTCTTC.

This clonotype came up a few times. The chain carries TRBV10-3 and TRBJ2-7, with a tentative D call TRBD1 (6 bases). With 5 bases removed from V and 7 bases from J, the gap between germline ends came to 15 bases. The CDR3 is 13 amino acids. Germline CDR1 reads ENHRY; CDR2 reads SYGVKD. The CDR3 loop reads CAISSGAAGEQYF. CDR3 in DNA: TGTGCCATCAGTTCAGGGGCTGCCGGGGAGCAGTACTTC.

This chain links TRBV7-2 with TRBJ1-2; no reliable D call. CDR1 and CDR2 from the germline V gene are SGHTA and FQGNSA. The CDR3 consists of 17 residues. The germline V and J ends were trimmed by 5 bases and 3 bases, with 22 bases remaining between them. The CDR3 spells CASSPRNVQNVDYGYTF. The CDR3 region has the DNA TGTGCCAGCAGCCCTCGGAACGTACAGAACGTTGACTATGGCTACACCTTC.

This clonotype was recorded a few times. This chain uses TRBV9 with TRBJ1-2; 10 bases align to TRBD1. Germline V gene sequence: CDR1 SGDLS, CDR2 YYNGEE. The CDR3 extends over 13 amino acids. Trimming at V came to 5 bases and at J to 8 bases, leaving 6 bases not matched to a gene. As DNA, the CDR3 is TGTGCCAGCAGACCTGACAGGGGGCGCGGCTACACCTTC. Translated, it gives CASRPDRGRGYTF.

The chain links TRBV28 to TRBJ2-7; no definite D call. The CDR3 spans 13 residues. Trimming shortened V by 6 bases and J by 6 bases, and 15 bases separated the two germline ends. Germline V CDR1 and CDR2: MDHEN, SYDVKM. The CDR3 sequence: CASSSAVYSEQYF. In DNA form, the CDR3 reads TGTGCCAGCAGCTCGGCGGTCTATTCCGAGCAGTACTTC.

The gene calls are TRBV12-3 or TRBV12-4 and TRBJ2-7, with D perhaps matching TRBD1 or TRBD2 (5 bases each). The CDR3 extends over 13 amino acids. The V and J ends lost 8 bases and 1 base respectively, with 12 bases between them. CDR3 amino acids: CASGAGGSYEQYF. Written as DNA, the CDR3 is TGTGCCAGCGGGGCAGGAGGATCCTACGAGCAGTACTTC.

V and J are TRBV5-1 and TRBJ1-6, with 8 bases that match TRBD1. Germline V CDR1 and CDR2: SGHRS, YFSETQ. There are 15 residues in the CDR3. J lost 10 bases, V lost 3 bases, and 9 bases had no gene match. This CDR3 reads CASSSGQGIQSPLHF. The CDR3 region has the DNA TGCGCCAGCAGCTCTGGACAGGGAATACAGTCACCCCTCCACTTT. Combining the CDR3 with reference TRBV5-1 and TRBJ1-6 gives the whole variable domain KAGVTQTPRYLIKTRGQQVTLSCSPISGHRSVSWYQQTPGQGLQFLFEYFSETQRNKGNFPGRFSGRQFSNSRSEMNVSTLELGDSALYLCASSSGQGIQSPLHFGNGTRLTVT.

This clonotype was seen more than once but under ten times. The genes are TRBV5-1 and TRBJ2-1, with 9 nucleotides matching TRBD2. The CDR3 contains 15 residues. Germline V gene lookup returns CDR1 SGHRS and CDR2 YFSETQ. Germline trimming cut 0 bases from V and 6 bases from J; bases unmatched to any gene: 4. CDR3: CASSLGGGGANEQFF. DNA for the CDR3: TGCGCCAGCAGCTTGGGGGGCGGGGGGGCCAATGAGCAGTTCTTC.

This chain joins TRBV6-1 and TRBJ1-1; weak D call: TRBD1 (5 bases). Germline-derived CDR1 and CDR2 are MNHNS and SASEGT. V gave up 2 bases and J gave up 7 bases, with 11 bases separating them. The CDR3 length is 13 residues. The CDR3 spells CASSELTGREAFF. The CDR3 DNA is TGTGCCAGCAGTGAATTAACAGGCCGTGAAGCTTTCTTT.

This clonotype has a handful of counts. The chain uses TRBV6-5 and TRBJ2-3; 7 positions agree with TRBD2. V was pared by 0 bases and J by 4 bases, with 10 bases of the junction left unmatched. Per germline, CDR1 MNHEY and CDR2 SVGAGI. This CDR3 is 17 amino acids long. The CDR3, as DNA: TGTGCCAGCAGTTACTCTCTAGCGGCACCTCGACCAGATACGCAGTATTTT. Protein: CASSYSLAAPRPDTQYF.

CDR3 loop: CASSFGPTNTGELFF. DNA for the CDR3: TGTGCCAGCAGCTTCGGACCAACCAACACCGGGGAGCTGTTTTTT. The chain recombines TRBV7-3 with TRBJ2-2, with D uncertain. CDR3 length: 15 residues. In germline, CDR1 is SGHTA, CDR2 FQGTGA. The V and J ends lost 3 bases and 2 bases respectively, with 10 bases between them.

There are a few counts of this clonotype. The V call is TRBV30, the J call TRBJ2-7; TRBD2 matches 10 bases. The CDR3 length is 14 residues. Germline V gene sequence: CDR1 GTSNPN, CDR2 SVGIG (reference sequence). J gave up 0 bases and V 7 bases, and 6 bases lay outside the gene matches. The CDR3 region is CAFRTSGRSYEQYF. The CDR3 DNA reads TGTGCCTTTCGGACTAGCGGACGCTCCTACGAGCAGTACTTC. Full variable domain (outside the CDR3, taken from reference TRBV30 and TRBJ2-7): SQTIHQWPATLVQPVGSPLSLECTVEGTSNPNLYWYRQAAGRGLQLLFYSVGIGQISSEVPQNLSASRPQDRQFILSSKKLLLSDSGFYLCAFRTSGRSYEQYFGPGTRLTVT.

Many counts were recorded for this clonotype. The chain is built from TRBV28 and TRBJ2-2, with D hard to call. Trimming shortened V by 9 bases and J by 1 base, and 18 bases separated the two germline ends. CDR1 is MDHEN, CDR2 SYDVKM, per germline. The CDR3 is 16 residues long. CDR3 in amino acids: CASLYSAPGNTGELFF. The CDR3 DNA follows: TGTGCCAGTCTCTATTCCGCTCCGGGGAACACCGGGGAGCTGTTTTTT.

This clonotype was observed many times. The chain recombines TRBV11-2 with TRBJ2-3, with 10 bases fitting TRBD1. The CDR3 runs to 15 residues. V lost 1 base to trimming and J lost 7 bases; unmatched junction nucleotides: 5. Germline CDR1 and CDR2: SGHAT and FQNNGV. CDR3 sequence: CASSLGQGAGYTQYF. The CDR3 DNA sequence: TGTGCCAGCAGCTTAGGACAGGGGGCGGGATATACGCAGTATTTT.

This clonotype was observed at least ten times. This sequence joins TRBV2 and TRBJ2-3; either TRBD1 or TRBD2 may supply D (5 bases each). The ends were cut back, 6 bases at V and 6 bases at J, with 13 bases in the middle. The V gene's germline CDR1 is SNHLY and CDR2 FYNNEI. The CDR3 extends over 13 amino acids. This CDR3 is CASSMGDRDTQYF. The CDR3 DNA reads as TGTGCCAGCAGCATGGGGGATCGGGATACGCAGTATTTT.

This clonotype has only a few counts. The V gene is TRBV5-1, the J gene TRBJ2-1; TRBD2 matches at 9 bases. Germline CDR1 reads SGHRS; CDR2 reads YFSETQ. Trimming took 3 bases from V and 14 from J; bases not matched to a gene: 15. There are 15 residues in the CDR3. CDR3 loop: CASSSPQSAGGVKFF. The CDR3 region has the DNA TGCGCCAGCAGCTCCCCCCAGTCGGCGGGAGGGGTAAAGTTCTTC.

Comment on this clonotype: A read error is possible here, since a much larger clone lies one base away. The CDR3 nucleotides read TGTGGCAGCTCACCGCCAAGGAGCGGGGGTCGCACAGATACGCAGTATTTT. This sequence encodes CGSSPPRSGGRTDTQYF. The chain is built from TRBV18 and TRBJ2-3; TRBD2 agrees at 8 bases. The length of the CDR3 is 17 residues. Per the germline V gene, CDR1 is KGHSH and CDR2 is LQKENI.

The chain employs TRBV13 and TRBJ2-5, with D possibly matching TRBD2 (6 bases). The CDR3 sequence is 16 residues long. Trimming removed 0 bases from V and 2 bases from J, with 13 bases in between. Germline CDR1 is PRHDT and CDR2 is FYEKMQ (reference sequence). In DNA form, the CDR3 reads TGTGCCAGCAGCTTAGGGTCCCTTAGCGGACAAGAGACCCAGTACTTC. It is translated as CASSLGSLSGQETQYF.

As concerns this clonotype: Since a much larger clone is just one base distant, this may be a read error. V is TRBV5-6 and J is TRBJ2-7, with D possibly being TRBD1 (6 bases). The CDR3 runs to 14 residues. From germline, CDR1 is SGHDT and CDR2 YYEEEE. Trimming removed 4 bases at V and 9 bases at J, with 20 bases between. In DNA, the CDR3 is TGTGCCAGCAGCCTGCCCCAGGGGATCGTCGGGCAGTACTTC. This sequence encodes CASSLPQGIVGQYF.

Ten or more counts support this clonotype. The chain uses TRBV6-1 and TRBJ2-7; D may be TRBD2 (5 bases). This CDR3 is 14 amino acids long. Trimming left V 5 bases short and J 6 bases short, with 17 bases between. Germline CDR1 MNHNS, CDR2 SASEGT. The CDR3: CASSPRGPRSEQYF. For the CDR3, the DNA is TGTGCCAGCAGTCCCCGGGGTCCCCGGAGCGAGCAGTACTTC.

This clonotype was observed once. V is TRBV2 and J is TRBJ1-5; no clear D. V was cut by 1 base and J by 6 bases, with 10 bases left in between. Per germline, CDR1 SNHLY and CDR2 FYNNEI. The CDR3 spans 14 residues. The CDR3: CASSEVASAQPQHF. In DNA, the CDR3 is TGTGCCAGCAGTGAAGTGGCATCAGCTCAGCCCCAGCATTTT.

The chain combines TRBV7-6 with TRBJ1-2; D is perhaps TRBD1 (6 bases). This CDR3 is built from 14 residues. The germline V gene encodes CDR1 SGHVS and CDR2 FNYEAQ. V lost 4 bases and J lost 8, with 17 bases in between. The CDR3: CASSSTQGLEGYTF. The CDR3 coding sequence is TGTGCCAGCAGCTCGACACAGGGTTTAGAGGGCTACACCTTC.

The chain couples TRBV5-1 to TRBJ2-3, with 7 positions matching TRBD2. With 0 bases clipped from V and 6 bases from J, the junction kept 7 bases outside the gene matches. The CDR3 is 15 amino acids. From germline, CDR1 is SGHRS and CDR2 YFSETQ. The CDR3 DNA sequence: TGCGCCAGCAGCTTGGGACTAGCCCTAGGGGATACGCAGTATTTT. Encoded protein: CASSLGLALGDTQYF.

This clonotype was picked up many times. The chain couples TRBV5-1 to TRBJ2-1, with 8 bases lining up with TRBD1. Germline V gene data show CDR1 as SGHRS and CDR2 as YFSETQ. The CDR3 is 12 amino acids. J gave up 5 bases and V 9 bases, and 4 bases lay outside the gene matches. CDR3: CATRTGNNEQFF. CDR3 in DNA: TGCGCCACACGGACAGGGAACAATGAGCAGTTCTTC.